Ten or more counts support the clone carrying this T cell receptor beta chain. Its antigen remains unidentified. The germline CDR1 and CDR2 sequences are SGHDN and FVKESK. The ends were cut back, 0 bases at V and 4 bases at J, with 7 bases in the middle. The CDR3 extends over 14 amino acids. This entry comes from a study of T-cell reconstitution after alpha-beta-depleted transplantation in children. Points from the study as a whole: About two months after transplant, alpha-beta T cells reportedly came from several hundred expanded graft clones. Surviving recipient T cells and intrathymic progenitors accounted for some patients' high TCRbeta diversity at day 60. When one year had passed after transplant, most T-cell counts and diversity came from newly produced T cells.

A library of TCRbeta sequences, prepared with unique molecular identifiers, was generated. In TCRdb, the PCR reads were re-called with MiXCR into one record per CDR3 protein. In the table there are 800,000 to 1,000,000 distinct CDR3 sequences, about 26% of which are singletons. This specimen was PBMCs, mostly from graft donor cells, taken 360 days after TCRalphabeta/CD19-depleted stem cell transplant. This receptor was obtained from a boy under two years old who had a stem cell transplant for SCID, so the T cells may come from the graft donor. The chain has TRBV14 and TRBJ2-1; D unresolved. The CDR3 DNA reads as TGTGCCAGCAGCCAAGACGTCAGTTACAATGAGCAGTTCTTC. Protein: CASSQDVSYNEQFF.